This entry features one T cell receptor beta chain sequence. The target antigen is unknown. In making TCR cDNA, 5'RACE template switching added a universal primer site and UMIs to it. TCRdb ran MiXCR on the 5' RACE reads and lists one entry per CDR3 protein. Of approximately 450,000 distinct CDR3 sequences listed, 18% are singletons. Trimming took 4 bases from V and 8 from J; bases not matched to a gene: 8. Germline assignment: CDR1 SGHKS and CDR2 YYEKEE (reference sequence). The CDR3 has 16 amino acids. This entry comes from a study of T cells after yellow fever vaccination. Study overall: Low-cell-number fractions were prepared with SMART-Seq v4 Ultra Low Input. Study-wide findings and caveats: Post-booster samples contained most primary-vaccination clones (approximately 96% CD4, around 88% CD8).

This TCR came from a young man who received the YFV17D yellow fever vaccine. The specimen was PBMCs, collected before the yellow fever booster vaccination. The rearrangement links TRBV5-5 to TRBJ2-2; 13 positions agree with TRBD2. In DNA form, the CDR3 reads TGTGCCAGCAGCCCCGGGACTAGCGGGGTAGTAGGGGAGCTGTTTTTT. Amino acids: CASSPGTSGVVGELFF.